The source of this TCR beta chain is a study of identical twins. General study points: Insertions were fewer in abundant cord blood beta clonotypes, whereas memory repertoires showed none of this pattern. It was possible that invariant MAIT and iNKT cells partly confounded the zero-insertion analyses. With beta out-of-frame sequences, excess sharing by twins was weaker.

A template switching step contributed a universal primer site, while unique molecular identifiers were present in the cDNA. TCRdb re-analysed the 5' RACE reads in MiXCR, keeping a single row per CDR3 protein. The sample includes around 1.7 million distinct CDR3 sequences, 32% of them seen just once. Deletions cut 0 bases from V and 6 bases from J, with 9 bases between. Germline CDR1 MNHEY, CDR2 SMNVEV (reference sequence). The CDR3 is made up of 13 amino acids. Turning to this clonotype: Antigen: not known.

The V and J genes are TRBV27 and TRBJ2-7; possible D gene TRBD2, 7 bases. The sample comprised cord blood. This TCR derives from a newborn girl in good health. The CDR3 sequence: CASSLSGGVEQYF. CDR3 DNA: TGTGCCAGCAGTTTATCAGGGGGGGTCGAGCAGTACTTC.